What follows describes a single T cell receptor (beta chain). Its cognate antigen is unknown. There are 12 residues in the CDR3. Germline CDR1 and CDR2: LNHDA and SQIVND (reference sequence). The ends were cut back, 7 bases at V and 2 bases at J, with 8 bases in the middle. These data belong to a study of shared clonotypes between healthy human individuals. In the study overall: The plates for each donor numbered three CD4 naive, three CD4 memory, two CD8 naive and one CD8 memory.

The data were produced by immunoSEQ multiplex PCR, yet TCRdb's version contains in-frame clones alone and is incomplete. This sample carries about 690,000 clones, roughly 88% of them seen once, and the ten largest clones take 30% to 35%. Study observations and caveats: Non-shared clonotypes showed lower generation probabilities than clonotypes common to all four donors.

Sequencing was carried out using memory CD8+ T cells from PBMCs. The subset here: CD45RO+ cells pooled with CCR7-negative TemRA cells. The rearrangement links TRBV19 to TRBJ1-1, with unresolved D. This TCR came from a man younger than 35 in good health. Some clones in this sample may be carry-over from other donors' samples. For the CDR3, the DNA is TGTGCCAGTAACGAGGGCAACACTGAAGCTTTCTTT. This encodes CASNEGNTEAFF.